The 5 T cell receptor beta chains below were found in one sample sequenced in a study of blood T cell repertoires in COVID-19. This table comes from immunoSEQ multiplex PCR, and its TCRdb copy is limited to in-frame clones, with some not included. Of about 240,000 clones detected, approximately 78% appear once; the ten largest clones hold 3.4%. The sample taken for sequencing was peripheral blood. All receptors come from a woman between 18 and 30 years old with acute or convalescent COVID-19.

The chain carries TRBV20-1 and TRBJ1-2; D gene uncertain. Germline V gives CDR1 DFQATT, CDR2 SNEGSKA (reference sequence). There are 11 residues in the CDR3. V was clipped by 6 bases and J by 4 bases, with 9 bases between them. CDR3 sequence reads: CSAPPGYGYTF. CDR3 nucleotides: TGCAGTGCCCCGCCCGGCTATGGCTACACCTTC.

This clone has a handful of counts. V is TRBV9 and J is TRBJ1-3; maybe TRBD1 (5 bases). V shed 4 bases and J shed 0 bases, with 17 bases lying between them. The germline V gene has CDR1 SGDLS and CDR2 YYNGEE. The CDR3 contains 17 residues. CDR3 residues: CASSTALGANSGNTIYF. The CDR3 DNA reads as TGTGCCAGCAGCACAGCCCTAGGGGCCAACTCTGGAAACACCATATATTTT.

The chain links TRBV20-1 to TRBJ2-3; 9 bases line up with TRBD2. Germline-derived CDR1 and CDR2 are DFQATT and SNEGSKA (reference sequence). The ends lost 3 bases at V and 1 base at J; junction bases unmatched: 8. This CDR3 spans 16 amino acids. The DNA for the CDR3 is TGCAGTGCTAGTCGGCGGGAGGGCCGGGGCACAGATACGCAGTATTTT. Translation: CSASRREGRGTDTQYF.

The V and J genes are TRBV7-9 and TRBJ2-7; a possible D gene is TRBD1 (5 bases). The V end was cut by 1 base, the J end by 5 bases, with 6 bases between. This CDR3 spans 12 amino acids. Germline loops: CDR1 SEHNR, CDR2 FQNEAQ (reference sequence). CDR3 sequence (DNA): TGTGCCAGCAGCTTAGTACAGGACGAGCAGTACTTC. This encodes CASSLVQDEQYF. Together with reference TRBV7-9 and TRBJ2-7, the CDR3 gives the full variable domain: DTGVSQNPRHKITKRGQNVTFRCDPISEHNRLYWYRQTLGQGPEFLTYFQNEAQLEKSRLLSDRFSAERPKGSFSTLEIQRTEQGDSAMYLCASSLVQDEQYFGPGTRLTVT.

This clone was seen only a few times. The rearrangement uses TRBV5-1 and TRBJ1-2, with D maybe TRBD1 (5 bases). Trimming removed 4 bases from V and 8 bases from J, with 15 bases in between. The germline V gene has CDR1 SGHRS and CDR2 YFSETQ. The CDR3 consists of 13 residues. The CDR3 region has the DNA TGCGCCAGCAGCCCGGTGGTGGGGCCCGGCTACACCTTC. Encoded protein: CASSPVVGPGYTF. Full variable domain (rest looked up from reference TRBV5-1 and TRBJ1-2): KAGVTQTPRYLIKTRGQQVTLSCSPISGHRSVSWYQQTPGQGLQFLFEYFSETQRNKGNFPGRFSGRQFSNSRSEMNVSTLELGDSALYLCASSPVVGPGYTFGSGTRLTVV.